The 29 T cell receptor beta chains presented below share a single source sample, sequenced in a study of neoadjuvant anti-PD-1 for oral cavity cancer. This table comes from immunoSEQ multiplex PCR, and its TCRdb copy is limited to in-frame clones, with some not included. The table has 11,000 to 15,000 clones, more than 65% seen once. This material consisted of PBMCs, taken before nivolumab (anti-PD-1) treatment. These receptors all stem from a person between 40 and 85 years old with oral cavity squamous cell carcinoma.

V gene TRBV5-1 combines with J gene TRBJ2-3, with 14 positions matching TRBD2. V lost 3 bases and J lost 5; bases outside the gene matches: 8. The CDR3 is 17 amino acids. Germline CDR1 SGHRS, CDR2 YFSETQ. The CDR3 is CASSSTSGRAFGDTQYF. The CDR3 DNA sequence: TGCGCCAGCAGCTCGACTAGCGGGAGGGCATTTGGAGATACGCAGTATTTT.

This CDR3 is CASSRGQGSGGYTF. For the CDR3, the DNA is TGTGCCAGCAGCCGAGGACAGGGGAGCGGCGGCTACACCTTC. The V gene is TRBV7-3, the J gene TRBJ1-2; 9 bases fit TRBD1. J lost 8 bases, V lost 5 bases, and 9 bases had no gene match. Germline V gives CDR1 SGHTA, CDR2 FQGTGA. The CDR3 spans 14 residues. The full variable domain, in which reference TRBV7-3 and TRBJ1-2 provide the parts outside the CDR3, is GAGVSQTPSNKVTEKGKYVELRCDPISGHTALYWYRQSLGQGPEFLIYFQGTGAADDSGLPNDRFFAVRPEGSVSTLKIQRTERGDSAVYLCASSRGQGSGGYTFGSGTRLTVV.

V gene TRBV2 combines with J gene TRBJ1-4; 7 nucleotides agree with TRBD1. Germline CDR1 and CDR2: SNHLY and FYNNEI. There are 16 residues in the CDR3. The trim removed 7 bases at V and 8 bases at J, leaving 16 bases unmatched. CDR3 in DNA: TGTGCCAGCAATTCCCGAGGGGGCAGCGTAGGGGAAAAACTGTTTTTT. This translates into CASNSRGGSVGEKLFF. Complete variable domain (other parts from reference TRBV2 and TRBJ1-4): EPEVTQTPSHQVTQMGQEVILRCVPISNHLYFYWYRQILGQKVEFLVSFYNNEISEKSEIFDDQFSVERPDGSNFTLKIRSTKLEDSAMYFCASNSRGGSVGEKLFFGSGTQLSVL.

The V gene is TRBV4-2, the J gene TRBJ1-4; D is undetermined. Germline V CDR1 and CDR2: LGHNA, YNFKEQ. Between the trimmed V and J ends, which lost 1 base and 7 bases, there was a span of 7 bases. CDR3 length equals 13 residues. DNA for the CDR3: TGTGCCAGCAGCCAAGCCCGGAGTGAAAAACTGTTTTTT. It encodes CASSQARSEKLFF.

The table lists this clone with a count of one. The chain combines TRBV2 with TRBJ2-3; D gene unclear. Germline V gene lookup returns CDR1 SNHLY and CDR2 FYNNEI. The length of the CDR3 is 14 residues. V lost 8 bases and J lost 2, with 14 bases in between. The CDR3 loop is CASVPDGTTDTQYF. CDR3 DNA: TGTGCCAGCGTCCCGGACGGAACCACAGATACGCAGTATTTT.

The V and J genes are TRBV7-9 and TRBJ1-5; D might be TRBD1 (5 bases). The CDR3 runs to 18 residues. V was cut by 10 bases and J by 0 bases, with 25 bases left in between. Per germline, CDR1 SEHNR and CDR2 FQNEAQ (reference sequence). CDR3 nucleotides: TGTGCCACCTCCCCGGGGGGGGGTATTTGGAGTAGCAATCAGCCCCAGCATTTT. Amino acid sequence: CATSPGGGIWSSNQPQHF. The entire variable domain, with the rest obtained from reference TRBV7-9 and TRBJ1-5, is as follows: DTGVSQNPRHKITKRGQNVTFRCDPISEHNRLYWYRQTLGQGPEFLTYFQNEAQLEKSRLLSDRFSAERPKGSFSTLEIQRTEQGDSAMYLCATSPGGGIWSSNQPQHFGDGTRLSIL.

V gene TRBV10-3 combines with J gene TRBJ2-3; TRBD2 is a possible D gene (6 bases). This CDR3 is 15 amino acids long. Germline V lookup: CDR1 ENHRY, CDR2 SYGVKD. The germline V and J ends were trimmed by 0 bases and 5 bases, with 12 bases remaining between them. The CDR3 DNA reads TGTGCCATCAGTGAGTCGACGACTAGGGAAGATACGCAGTATTTT. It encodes CAISESTTREDTQYF.

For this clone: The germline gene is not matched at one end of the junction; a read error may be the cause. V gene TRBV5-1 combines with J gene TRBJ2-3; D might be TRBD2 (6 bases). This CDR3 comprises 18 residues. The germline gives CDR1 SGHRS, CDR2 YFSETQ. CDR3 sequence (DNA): TGCGCCAGCACCTTGGGGCTCCGGGACGGACTAAACACAGATACGCAGTATTTT. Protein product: CASTLGLRDGLNTDTQYF. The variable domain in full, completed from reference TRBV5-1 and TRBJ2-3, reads KAGVTQTPRYLIKTRGQQVTLSCSPISGHRSVSWYQQTPGQGLQFLFEYFSETQRNKGNFPGRFSGRQFSNSRSEMNVSTLELGDSALYLCASTLGLRDGLNTDTQYFGPGTRLTVL.

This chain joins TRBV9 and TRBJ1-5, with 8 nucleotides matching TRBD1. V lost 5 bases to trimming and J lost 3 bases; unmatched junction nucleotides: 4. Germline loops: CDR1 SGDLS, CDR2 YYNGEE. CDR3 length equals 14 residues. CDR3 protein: CASSATGDNQPQHF. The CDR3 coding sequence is TGTGCCAGCAGTGCGACAGGGGACAATCAGCCCCAGCATTTT.

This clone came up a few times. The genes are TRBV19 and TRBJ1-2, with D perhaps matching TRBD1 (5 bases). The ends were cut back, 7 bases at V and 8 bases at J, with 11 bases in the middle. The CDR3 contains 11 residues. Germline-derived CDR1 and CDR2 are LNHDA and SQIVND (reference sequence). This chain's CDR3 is CASKQGYGYTF. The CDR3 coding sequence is TGTGCCAGTAAGCAGGGATACGGCTACACCTTC.

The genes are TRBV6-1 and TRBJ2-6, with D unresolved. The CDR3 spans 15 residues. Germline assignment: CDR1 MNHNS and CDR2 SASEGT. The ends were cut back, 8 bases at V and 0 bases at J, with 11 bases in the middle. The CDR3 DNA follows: TGTGCCAGCGGGCAGGCTTTCTCTGGGGCCAACGTCCTGACTTTC. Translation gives CASGQAFSGANVLTF.

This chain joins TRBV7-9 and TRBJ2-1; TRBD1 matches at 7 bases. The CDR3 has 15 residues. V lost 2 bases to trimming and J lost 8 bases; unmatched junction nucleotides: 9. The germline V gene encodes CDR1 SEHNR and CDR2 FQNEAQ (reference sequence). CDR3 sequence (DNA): TGTGCCAGCAGCTTACTCGAGACAGGGACCCATGAGCAGTTCTTC. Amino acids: CASSLLETGTHEQFF.

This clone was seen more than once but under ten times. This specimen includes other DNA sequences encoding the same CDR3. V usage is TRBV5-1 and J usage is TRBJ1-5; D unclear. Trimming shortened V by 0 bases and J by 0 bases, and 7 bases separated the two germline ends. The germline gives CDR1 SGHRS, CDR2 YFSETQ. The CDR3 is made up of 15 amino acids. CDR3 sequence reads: CASSLGGYSNQPQHF. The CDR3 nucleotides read TGCGCCAGCAGCTTGGGAGGATATAGCAATCAGCCCCAGCATTTT.

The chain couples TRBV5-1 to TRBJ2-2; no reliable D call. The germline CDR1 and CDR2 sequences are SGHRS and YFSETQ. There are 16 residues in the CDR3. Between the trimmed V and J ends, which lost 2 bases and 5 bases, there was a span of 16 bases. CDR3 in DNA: TGCGCCAGCAGCTTTTTTACGGGCGTTGAAACCGGGGAGCTGTTTTTT. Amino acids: CASSFFTGVETGELFF.

CDR3 residues: CASRREGVDTEAFF. The CDR3, as DNA: TGTGCCAGCAGAAGGGAGGGAGTGGACACTGAAGCTTTCTTT. This chain joins TRBV5-8 and TRBJ1-1; no definite D call. Between the trimmed V and J ends, which lost 5 bases and 3 bases, there was a span of 14 bases. Germline values: CDR1 SGHTS, CDR2 YDEGEE. The CDR3 consists of 14 residues.

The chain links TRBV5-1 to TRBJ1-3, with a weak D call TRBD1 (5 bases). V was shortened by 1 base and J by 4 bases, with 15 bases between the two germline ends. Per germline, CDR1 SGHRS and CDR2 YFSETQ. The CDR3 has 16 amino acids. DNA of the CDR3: TGCGCCAGCAGCTTGCTAGGGGAGGACTACGGAAACACCATATATTTT. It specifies CASSLLGEDYGNTIYF.

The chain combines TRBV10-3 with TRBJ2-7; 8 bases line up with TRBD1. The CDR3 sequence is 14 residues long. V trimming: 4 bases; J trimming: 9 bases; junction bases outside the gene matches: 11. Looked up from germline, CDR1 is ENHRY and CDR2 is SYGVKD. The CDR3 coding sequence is TGTGCCATCAGTGGGCCAACCCAGGGGGCTGTGCAGTACTTC. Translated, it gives CAISGPTQGAVQYF.

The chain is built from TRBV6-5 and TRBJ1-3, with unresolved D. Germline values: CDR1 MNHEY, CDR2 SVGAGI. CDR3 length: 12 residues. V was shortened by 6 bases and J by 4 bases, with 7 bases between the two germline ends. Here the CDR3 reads CASSQDGNTIYF. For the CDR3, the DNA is TGTGCCAGCAGCCAAGACGGAAACACCATATATTTT.

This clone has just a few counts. The CDR3 coding sequence is TGTGCCAGCAGTGACTGGGCCCACTTAGAGACCCAGTACTTC. It is translated as CASSDWAHLETQYF. The J gene is TRBJ2-5, the V gene TRBV25-1, with D unclear. The V end was cut by 3 bases, the J end by 4 bases, with 12 bases between. Germline V lookup: CDR1 MGHDK, CDR2 SYGVNS. The CDR3 is 14 amino acids.

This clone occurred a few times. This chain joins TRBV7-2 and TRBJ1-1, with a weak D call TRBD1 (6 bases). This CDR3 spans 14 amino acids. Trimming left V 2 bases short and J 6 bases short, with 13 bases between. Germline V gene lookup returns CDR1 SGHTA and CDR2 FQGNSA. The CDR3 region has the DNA TGTGCCAGCAGCTTAAATGGGGGGCAGGCTGAAGCTTTCTTT. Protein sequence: CASSLNGGQAEAFF.

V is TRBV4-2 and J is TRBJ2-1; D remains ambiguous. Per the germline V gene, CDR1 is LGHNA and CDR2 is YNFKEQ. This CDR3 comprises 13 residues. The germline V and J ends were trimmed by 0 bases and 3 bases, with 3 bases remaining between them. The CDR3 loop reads CASSQEFYNEQFF. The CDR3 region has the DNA TGTGCCAGCAGCCAAGAATTCTACAATGAGCAGTTCTTC.

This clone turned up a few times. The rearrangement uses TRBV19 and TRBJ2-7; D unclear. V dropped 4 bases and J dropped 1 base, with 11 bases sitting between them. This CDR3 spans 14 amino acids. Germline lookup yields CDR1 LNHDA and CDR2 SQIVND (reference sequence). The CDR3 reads CASSKFGTSYEQYF. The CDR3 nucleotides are TGTGCCAGTAGTAAGTTCGGCACATCCTACGAGCAGTACTTC.

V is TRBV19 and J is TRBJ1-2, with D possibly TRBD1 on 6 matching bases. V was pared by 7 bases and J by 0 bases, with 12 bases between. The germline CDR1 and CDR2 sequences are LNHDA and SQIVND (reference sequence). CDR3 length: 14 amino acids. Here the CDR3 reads CASTRDIPNYGYTF. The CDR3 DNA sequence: TGTGCCAGTACCCGGGACATTCCTAACTATGGCTACACCTTC.

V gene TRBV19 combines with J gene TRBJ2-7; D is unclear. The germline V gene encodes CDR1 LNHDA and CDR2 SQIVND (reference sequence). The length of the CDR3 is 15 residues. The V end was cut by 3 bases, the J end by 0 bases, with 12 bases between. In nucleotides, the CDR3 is TGTGCCAGTAGTATTTACTACTACACCTCCTACGAGCAGTACTTC. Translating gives CASSIYYYTSYEQYF.

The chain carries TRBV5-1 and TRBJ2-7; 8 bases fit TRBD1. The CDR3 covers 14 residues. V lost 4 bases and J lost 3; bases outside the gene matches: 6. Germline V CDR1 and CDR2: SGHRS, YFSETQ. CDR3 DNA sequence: TGCGCCAGCAGCGCGGAGACAGGGGTCTACGAGCAGTACTTC. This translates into CASSAETGVYEQYF.

The chain's CDR3 is CASSLGMNTGELFF. The CDR3 DNA is TGTGCCAGCAGTTTAGGGATGAACACCGGGGAGCTGTTTTTT. J is TRBJ2-2 and V is TRBV27, with D unclear. CDR1 is MNHEY and CDR2 is SMNVEV in the germline V gene (reference sequence). This CDR3 has 14 amino acids. V lost 2 bases to trimming and J lost 1 base, with 5 bases between them.

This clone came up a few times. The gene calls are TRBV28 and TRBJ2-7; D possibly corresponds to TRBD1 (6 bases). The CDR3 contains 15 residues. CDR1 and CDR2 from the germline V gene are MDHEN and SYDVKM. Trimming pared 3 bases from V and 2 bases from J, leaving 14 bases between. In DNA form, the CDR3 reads TGTGCCAGCAGTTTTTCCGCCAGGGGCACCTACGAGCAGTACTTC. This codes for CASSFSARGTYEQYF.

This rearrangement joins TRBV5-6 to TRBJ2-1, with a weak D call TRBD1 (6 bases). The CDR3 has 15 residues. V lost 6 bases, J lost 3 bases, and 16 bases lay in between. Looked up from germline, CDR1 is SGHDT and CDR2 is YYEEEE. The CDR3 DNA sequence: TGTGCCAGCACAATGGACAGCCCCCTCTACAATGAGCAGTTCTTC. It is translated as CASTMDSPLYNEQFF.

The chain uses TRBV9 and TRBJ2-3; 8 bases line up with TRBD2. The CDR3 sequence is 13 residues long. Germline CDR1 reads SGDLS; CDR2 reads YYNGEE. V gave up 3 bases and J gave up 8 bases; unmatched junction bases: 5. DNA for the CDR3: TGTGCCAGCAGCGACCTGGCGGGAGGTACGCAGTATTTT. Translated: CASSDLAGGTQYF.